Presented here are 7 T cell receptor beta chains from one specimen sequenced in a study of blood T cell repertoires in COVID-19. Using immunoSEQ multiplex PCR, the repertoire was profiled, and TCRdb retains in-frame clones only, with some absent. There are approximately 240,000 clones in the sample; roughly four fifths occur only once, and roughly 2.4% lies in the top ten. Sequenced material: peripheral blood. These receptors were collected from a woman aged 55 to 70 with acute or convalescent COVID-19.

The J gene is TRBJ2-3, the V gene TRBV5-4, with D tentatively TRBD1 (5 bases). Germline values: CDR1 SGHNT, CDR2 YYREEE (reference sequence). The CDR3 sequence is 13 residues long. The ends were cut back, 5 bases at V and 1 base at J, with 8 bases in the middle. Written as DNA, the CDR3 is TGTGCCAGCAGGGGCAGGGGCACAGATACGCAGTATTTT. Amino acids: CASRGRGTDTQYF.

The rearrangement uses TRBV6-5 and TRBJ1-6, with 9 nucleotides matching TRBD1. This CDR3 comprises 15 residues. Germline CDR1 MNHEY, CDR2 SVGAGI. Trimming at V came to 8 bases and at J to 8 bases, leaving 10 bases not matched to a gene. The CDR3 DNA follows: TGTGCCAGCGGAGACCGGGACAGGGTTTATTCACCCCTCCACTTT. This encodes CASGDRDRVYSPLHF.

The J gene is TRBJ1-4, the V gene TRBV4-1; the D is unclear. Trimming removed 0 bases from V and 2 bases from J, with 19 bases in between. Germline V gene sequence: CDR1 MGHRA, CDR2 YSYEKL. The CDR3 loop spans 19 amino acids. The chain's CDR3 is CASSQEVRHSKSTNEKLFF. In DNA, the CDR3 is TGCGCCAGCAGCCAAGAGGTTCGACACTCGAAATCTACTAATGAAAAACTGTTTTTT.

The V and J genes are TRBV27 and TRBJ1-1, with 9 bases aligning to TRBD1. Trimming cost V 4 bases and J 7 bases; bases outside gene matches: 7. This CDR3 has 14 amino acids. Germline CDR1 MNHEY, CDR2 SMNVEV (reference sequence). CDR3 sequence (DNA): TGTGCCAGCAGTTACCGGGACAGGGACTTTGAAGCTTTCTTT. Protein sequence: CASSYRDRDFEAFF.

The rearrangement joins TRBV5-6 to TRBJ2-6; tentative D call: TRBD1 (7 bases). Germline V CDR1 and CDR2: SGHDT, YYEEEE. V gave up 9 bases and J gave up 0 bases, with 22 bases separating them. This CDR3 is 18 amino acids long. The CDR3 here is CATSGGGDSYSGANVLTF. In DNA form, the CDR3 reads TGTGCCACCTCCGGAGGGGGCGACAGCTACTCTGGGGCCAACGTCCTGACTTTC.

This clone was found a few times. The rearrangement uses TRBV6-1 and TRBJ1-5; 7 bases match TRBD1. The CDR3 runs to 16 residues. Germline CDR1 and CDR2: MNHNS and SASEGT. V lost 0 bases to trimming and J lost 3 bases; unmatched junction nucleotides: 5. The CDR3 coding sequence is TGTGCCAGCAGTGAAGCAGGGGGCGCTTCCAATCAGCCCCAGCATTTT. Encoded protein: CASSEAGGASNQPQHF.

J is TRBJ2-3 and V is TRBV2, with 8 bases fitting TRBD2. The CDR3 loop spans 16 amino acids. Trimming removed 3 bases from V and 0 bases from J; junction bases left unmatched: 5. CDR1 is SNHLY, CDR2 FYNNEI, per germline. The CDR3 DNA sequence: TGTGCCAGCAGTGATCTTAGCGGGGCTAGCACAGATACGCAGTATTTT. It specifies CASSDLSGASTDTQYF.